This T cell receptor beta chain originates from a study of PD-L1 blockade in urothelial cancer. Time point meaning: pretreatment peripheral blood. Patients suffered from locally advanced or metastatic urothelial carcinoma. CDR3 length equals 13 residues. V lost 5 bases, J lost 10 bases, and 12 bases lay in between. The germline V gene encodes CDR1 SEHNR and CDR2 FQNEAQ (reference sequence). Assay: immunoSEQ multiplex PCR; the TCRdb copy retains only in-frame clones and omits some. The sample holds 130,000 or so clones; approximately 84% are singletons and the top ten take roughly 3.2%. With respect to this clone: Its specificity is unknown.

General observations from the study: Tumor-associated TCR clones expanded more in blood at 3 weeks in patients with durable benefit.

The chain joins TRBV7-9 to TRBJ1-6, with D possibly matching TRBD1 (6 bases). The source was PBMCs, collected around atezolizumab (anti-PD-L1) treatment. This TCR derives from a man between 50 and 59 years old with urothelial cancer. CDR3 in DNA: TGTGCCAGCAGCATGACAGGCCCCTCACCCCTCCACTTT. Translated: CASSMTGPSPLHF.